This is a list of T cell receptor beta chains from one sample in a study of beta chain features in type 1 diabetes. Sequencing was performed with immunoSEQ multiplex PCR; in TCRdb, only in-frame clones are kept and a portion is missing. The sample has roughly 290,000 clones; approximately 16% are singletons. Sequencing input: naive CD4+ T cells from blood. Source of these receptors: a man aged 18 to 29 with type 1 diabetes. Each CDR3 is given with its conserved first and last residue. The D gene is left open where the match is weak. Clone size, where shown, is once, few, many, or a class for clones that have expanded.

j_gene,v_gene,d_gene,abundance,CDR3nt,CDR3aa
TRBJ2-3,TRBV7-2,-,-,TGTGCCACCAGCCCCCTTCCTAGCACAGATACGCAGTATTTT,CATSPLPSTDTQYF
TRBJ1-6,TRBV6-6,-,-,TGTGCCAGCAGCGAGCACGGGGGGGCTAATTCACCCCTCCACTTT,CASSEHGGANSPLHF
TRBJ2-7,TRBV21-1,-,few,TGTGCCAGCAGCTTCCGACAGGGGAGTAAGTACGAGCAGTACTTC,CASSFRQGSKYEQYF
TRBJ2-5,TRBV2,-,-,TGTGCCAGCGATGTCGAGGGAAGAGCGGCCAACCAGTACTTC,CASDVEGRAANQYF
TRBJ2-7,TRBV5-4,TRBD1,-,TGTGCCAGCAGCTTGGCCGGTCCGGGACAGCGAACCTACGAGCAGTACTTC,CASSLAGPGQRTYEQYF
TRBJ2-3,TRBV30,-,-,TGTGCCTGGCTCACCAGGGCCGCAGATACGCAGTATTTT,CAWLTRAADTQYF
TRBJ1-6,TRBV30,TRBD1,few,TGTGCCTGGAGTCTAGGGACAGTGAATTCACCCCTCCACTTT,CAWSLGTVNSPLHF
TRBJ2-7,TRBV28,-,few,TGTGCCAGCTATACAGGATACGGCGAGCAGTACTTC,CASYTGYGEQYF
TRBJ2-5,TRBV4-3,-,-,TGCGCCAGCAGCCAGACAGGGAGGGAGACCCAGTACTTC,CASSQTGRETQYF
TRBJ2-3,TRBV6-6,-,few,TGTGCCAGCAGCCCATTAGGGCGGGGCACAGATACGCAGTATTTT,CASSPLGRGTDTQYF
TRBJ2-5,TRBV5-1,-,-,TGCGCCAGCAGCTTGGCCCCGGCTAGTGGGTCGGAGACCCAGTACTTC,CASSLAPASGSETQYF
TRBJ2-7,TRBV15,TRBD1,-,TGTGCCACCAGCAGGACCCAGGGGGCAAGGTACGAGCAGTACTTC,CATSRTQGARYEQYF
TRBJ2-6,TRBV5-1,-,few,TGCGCCAGCAGCAGGGACTTCCTCTCCGGGGCCAACGTCCTGACTTTC,CASSRDFLSGANVLTF
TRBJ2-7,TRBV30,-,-,TGTGCCTGGGAGCAGGCCTACGAGCAGTACTTC,CAWEQAYEQYF
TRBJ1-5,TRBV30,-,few,TGTGCCTGGAGCGGGCTACAGGGAGATCAGCCCCAGCATTTT,CAWSGLQGDQPQHF
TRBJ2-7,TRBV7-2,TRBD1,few,TGTGCCAGCAGCTTGGGATCAGGGGGCGAGCAGTACTTC,CASSLGSGGEQYF
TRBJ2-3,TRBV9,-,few,TGTGCCAGCAGCTCTCGCCCGGGGGGCCGTGATACGCAGTATTTT,CASSSRPGGRDTQYF
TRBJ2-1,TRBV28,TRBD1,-,TGTGCCAGCGTACAGGGGGCGAATGAGCAGTTCTTC,CASVQGANEQFF
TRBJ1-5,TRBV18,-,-,TGTGCCAGCTCACCAATGGGGGGAATAAAGCATTTT,CASSPMGGIKHF
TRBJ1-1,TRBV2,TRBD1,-,TGTGCCAGCAGTGATCCCTCGACAGGGCGGACTGAAGCTTTCTTT,CASSDPSTGRTEAFF
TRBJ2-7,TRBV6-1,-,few,TGTGCCAGCATTGACCAACCCTCGGGAGTCTACGAGCAGTACTTC,CASIDQPSGVYEQYF
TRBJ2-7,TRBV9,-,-,TGTGCCAGCAGCGTAGAACTAGCTTTCAACGAGCAGTACTTC,CASSVELAFNEQYF
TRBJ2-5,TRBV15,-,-,TGTGCCACCAGCAGAGATCTGGCAGGGGAGACCCAGTACTTC,CATSRDLAGETQYF
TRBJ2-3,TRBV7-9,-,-,TGTGCCGGATCGGAGCGGGATACGCAGTATTTT,CAGSERDTQYF
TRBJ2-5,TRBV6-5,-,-,TGTGCCAGCAGTCGGGACATTAAAGAGACCCAGTACTTC,CASSRDIKETQYF
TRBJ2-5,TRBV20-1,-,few,TGCAGTGGGGTTTTGAGGGAGACCCAGTACTTC,CSGVLRETQYF
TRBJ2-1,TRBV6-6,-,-,TGTGCCAGCAGTTCCCCGACAGGATCCTCCTACAATGAGCAGTTCTTC,CASSSPTGSSYNEQFF